The 21 T cell receptor beta chains in this list originate from one sample, sequenced in a study of blood T cell repertoires in COVID-19. Only in-frame clones appear in the TCRdb table, and some are missing; sequencing was by immunoSEQ multiplex PCR. The top ten hold about 3.4% of the sample, which has some 270,000 clones, roughly 84% seen once. Sample: PBMCs or T cells enriched from blood (not recorded which). The receptor source for this set is a man aged 45-65 years who had recovered from COVID-19.

The J gene is TRBJ2-7, the V gene TRBV4-1, with a tentative D call TRBD2 (6 bases). Trimming removed 3 bases at V and 2 bases at J, with 29 bases between. The CDR3 loop spans 20 amino acids. Germline lookup yields CDR1 MGHRA and CDR2 YSYEKL. The CDR3 loop is CASSHFLPKAGPRAAYEQYF. The CDR3 DNA is TGCGCCAGCAGCCATTTTCTCCCCAAGGCGGGGCCAAGGGCAGCCTACGAGCAGTACTTC.

The genes are TRBV12-5 and TRBJ1-1, with 10 bases matching TRBD1. Germline CDR1 and CDR2: LGHNT and FRNRAP. This CDR3 has 16 residues. Trimming took 1 base from V and 5 from J; bases not matched to a gene: 7. CDR3 sequence reads: CASGLALGTGETEAFF. For the CDR3, the DNA is TGTGCTAGTGGTTTGGCCCTGGGGACAGGGGAAACTGAAGCTTTCTTT.

The CDR3 nucleotides are TGTGCCAGCAGCTTAGATTTAGCTAGCGGAGTCTACGAGCAGTACTTC. Residues: CASSLDLASGVYEQYF. The chain carries TRBV11-2 and TRBJ2-7, with 7 bases matching TRBD2. V lost 0 bases to trimming and J lost 3 bases; unmatched junction nucleotides: 8. There are 16 residues in the CDR3. In germline, CDR1 is SGHAT, CDR2 FQNNGV.

The chain couples TRBV10-2 to TRBJ2-7; D not resolved. This CDR3 contains 12 residues. Germline V gives CDR1 WSHSY, CDR2 SAAADI. Trimming took 7 bases from V and 7 from J, leaving 14 bases between them. CDR3 loop: CASMSTSWEQYF. The CDR3 DNA follows: TGCGCCAGCATGAGCACTTCTTGGGAGCAGTACTTC.

The J gene is TRBJ2-7, the V gene TRBV2; D may be TRBD1 (7 bases). V lost 11 bases to trimming and J lost 0 bases, with 14 bases between them. The CDR3 is made up of 13 amino acids. Germline V CDR1 and CDR2: SNHLY, FYNNEI. The CDR3 DNA follows: TGTGCCGACCAGGGGGGTGCCTCCTACGAGCAGTACTTC. Amino acid sequence: CADQGGASYEQYF.

The genes are TRBV27 and TRBJ2-5, with 8 positions matching TRBD2. Germline lookup yields CDR1 MNHEY and CDR2 SMNVEV (reference sequence). Unmatched junction bases numbered 6, after V lost 5 bases and J lost 4 bases. This CDR3 comprises 14 residues. This chain's CDR3 is CASSPGAGGETQYF. The CDR3 DNA is TGTGCCAGCAGTCCCGGCGCGGGAGGAGAGACCCAGTACTTC.

This chain joins TRBV9 and TRBJ1-2; maybe TRBD1 (6 bases). Looked up from germline, CDR1 is SGDLS and CDR2 is YYNGEE. This CDR3 is built from 15 residues. The ends were cut back, 4 bases at V and 4 bases at J, with 17 bases in the middle. CDR3 protein: CASSTDPGQGYGYTF. CDR3 DNA: TGTGCCAGCAGCACAGATCCGGGACAAGGCTATGGCTACACCTTC. Full variable domain (outside the CDR3, taken from reference TRBV9 and TRBJ1-2): DSGVTQTPKHLITATGQRVTLRCSPRSGDLSVYWYQQSLDQGLQFLIQYYNGEERAKGNILERFSAQQFPDLHSELNLSSLELGDSALYFCASSTDPGQGYGYTFGSGTRLTVV.

This rearrangement joins TRBV6-5 to TRBJ2-3, with TRBD2 identical over 7 bases. V shed 1 base, J shed 7 bases, and the junction held 5 bases outside the gene matches. The CDR3 has 14 amino acids. The germline V gene encodes CDR1 MNHEY and CDR2 SVGAGI. CDR3 nucleotide sequence: TGTGCCAGCAGTTACTTTCCTAGCGGAAATACGCAGTATTTT. Its translation is CASSYFPSGNTQYF.

The gene calls are TRBV9 and TRBJ1-3; tentative D call: TRBD1 (5 bases). The CDR3 sequence is 15 residues long. Germline loops: CDR1 SGDLS, CDR2 YYNGEE. The germline V and J ends were trimmed by 3 bases and 0 bases, with 10 bases remaining between them. The CDR3 is CASSATGYSGNTIYF. CDR3 bases: TGTGCCAGCAGCGCAACAGGCTACTCTGGAAACACCATATATTTT. Full variable domain (remainder filled in from reference TRBV9 and TRBJ1-3): DSGVTQTPKHLITATGQRVTLRCSPRSGDLSVYWYQQSLDQGLQFLIQYYNGEERAKGNILERFSAQQFPDLHSELNLSSLELGDSALYFCASSATGYSGNTIYFGEGSWLTVV.

The rearrangement links TRBV3-1 (or the pseudogene TRBV3-2) to TRBJ1-2; D ambiguous. The V and J ends lost 6 bases and 6 bases respectively, with 17 bases between them. CDR1 and CDR2 from the germline V gene are LGHDT and YNNKEL (reference sequence). CDR3 length equals 14 residues. In DNA form, the CDR3 reads TGTGCCAGCAGTCTAGCTCGGGGAATCGATGGCTACACCTTC. It codes for CASSLARGIDGYTF.

The table lists this clone with a count of one. The chain combines TRBV10-3 with TRBJ2-2, with 11 bases fitting TRBD2. With V trimmed by 0 bases and J by 6 bases, 9 bases remained unmatched. The CDR3 has 18 amino acids. In germline, CDR1 is ENHRY, CDR2 SYGVKD. The CDR3 loop reads CAISESTLLAGVPGELFF. The CDR3 nucleotides read TGTGCCATCAGTGAGTCGACTTTACTAGCGGGAGTGCCCGGGGAGCTGTTTTTT.

The rearrangement uses TRBV6-2 or TRBV6-3 and TRBJ2-5, with 7 bases that match TRBD2. The CDR3 is 15 residues long. Germline loops: CDR1 MNHEY, CDR2 SVGEGT. The junction had 12 bases not matched to a gene; V was cut back by 6 bases and J by 5 bases. The CDR3 reads CASSSGTILGETQYF. CDR3 DNA sequence: TGTGCCAGCAGCTCCGGGACTATTTTAGGCGAGACCCAGTACTTC.

The V and J genes are TRBV20-1 and TRBJ2-5; D is undetermined. The V gene lost 3 bases and the J gene lost 1 base, with 9 bases spanning the gap. Germline CDR1 and CDR2: DFQATT and SNEGSKA (reference sequence). The CDR3 runs 13 residues. CDR3 amino acids: CSASAPFQETQYF. Written as DNA, the CDR3 is TGCAGTGCTAGTGCTCCGTTCCAAGAGACCCAGTACTTC.

This chain connects TRBV4-1 to TRBJ2-7, with D perhaps matching TRBD1 (7 bases). Germline CDR1 MGHRA, CDR2 YSYEKL. This CDR3 comprises 17 residues. V lost 0 bases, J lost 0 bases, and 15 bases lay in between. The CDR3 DNA is TGCGCCAGCAGCCAAGAGGCAGGGGGGAAGAACTCCTACGAGCAGTACTTC. Translating gives CASSQEAGGKNSYEQYF.

The chain couples TRBV24-1 to TRBJ1-2, with TRBD1 matching over 7 bases. Per the germline V gene, CDR1 is KGHDR and CDR2 is SFDVKD. The V and J ends lost 7 bases and 3 bases, in that order; junction bases with no gene match: 4. The CDR3 is 13 residues long. For the CDR3, the DNA is TGTGCCACCAGAGCTGGGACAGACTATGGCTACACCTTC. As protein: CATRAGTDYGYTF.

V and J are TRBV6-4 and TRBJ2-1; D is possibly TRBD2 (5 bases). Trimming left V 5 bases short and J 7 bases short, with 12 bases between. The germline V gene has CDR1 MRHNA and CDR2 SNTAGT. The CDR3 runs 13 residues. This chain's CDR3 is CASSLDSGNEQFF. DNA of the CDR3: TGTGCCAGCAGTTTGGATTCGGGGAATGAGCAGTTCTTC.

The V gene is TRBV19, the J gene TRBJ2-7; 10 nucleotides match TRBD1. Germline CDR1 is LNHDA and CDR2 is SQIVND (reference sequence). V shed 4 bases and J 5 bases; nucleotides not matched to a gene: 8. The length of the CDR3 is 15 residues. The CDR3 DNA sequence: TGTGCCAGTAGTACCCCGGGACAGGGGAGGAACGAGCAGTACTTC. Protein: CASSTPGQGRNEQYF.

The rearrangement uses TRBV6-5 and TRBJ1-2; a weak D match, TRBD1 (6 bases). Germline V gene sequence: CDR1 MNHEY, CDR2 SVGAGI. This CDR3 region has 13 residues. V gave up 7 bases and J gave up 7 bases, with 16 bases separating them. CDR3 bases: TGTGCCAGCACTCGGGACAATCTACTTGGCTACACCTTC. It is translated as CASTRDNLLGYTF.

CDR3 DNA sequence: TGCGCCAGCAGTGAAGGGACAGGGGATTCACCCCTCCACTTT. This encodes CASSEGTGDSPLHF. The V gene is TRBV10-2, the J gene TRBJ1-6; 10 bases align to TRBD1. The CDR3 consists of 14 residues. Germline V gene lookup returns CDR1 WSHSY and CDR2 SAAADI. The V segment lost 3 bases and the J segment 8 bases; nucleotides outside the gene matches: 1.

V usage is TRBV30 and J usage is TRBJ2-7; 8 bases align to TRBD2. The CDR3 is 12 amino acids. Germline V CDR1 and CDR2: GTSNPN, SVGIG (reference sequence). The J segment lost 1 base and the V segment lost 5 bases, leaving 1 base of the junction unmatched. CDR3 nucleotides: TGTGCCTGGGGCGGGGGGTCCTACGAGCAGTACTTC. Translating gives CAWGGGSYEQYF.

For the CDR3, the DNA is TGTGCCAGCAGCTTAGTTCGAACAGGGTACACCGGGGAGCTGTTTTTT. Translated: CASSLVRTGYTGELFF. The chain is built from TRBV7-8 and TRBJ2-2; possibly TRBD1 for D (6 bases). CDR3 length: 16 residues. V was shortened by 1 base and J by 3 bases, with 12 bases between the two germline ends. The germline V gene encodes CDR1 SGHVS and CDR2 FQNEAQ.